This T cell receptor (beta chain) was documented in a study of T cell responses to AZD1222 COVID-19 vaccine. Measured with immunoSEQ multiplex PCR; TCRdb has only the in-frame clones, and not every one. The data hold fewer than 50,000 clones, with around three quarters observed a single time. CDR1 and CDR2 (germline): LNHDA, SQIVND (reference sequence). This CDR3 has 12 residues. V lost 4 bases and J 1 base, leaving 1 base between the germline ends. This material consisted of peripheral blood, taken on day 0 of AZD1222 vaccination. The clonotype comes from an adult in good health. This chain uses TRBV19 with TRBJ2-2; no clear D gene. The CDR3 sequence: CASSRNTGELFF. CDR3 nucleotide sequence: TGTGCCAGTAGTAGGAACACCGGGGAGCTGTTTTTT.